Below, one TCR beta chain is given with its context. The antigen is unknown. The sample originates from a study of shared clonotypes between healthy human individuals. General study findings and limits: A reduction in generation probabilities was seen for non-shared clonotypes relative to those shared by all four donors.

Deep level was the assay's run setting. The authors' processing: ImmunoSEQ junction-only sequences lacked quality scores, so their filtering differed. Generated by immunoSEQ multiplex PCR, the TCRdb table keeps only in-frame clones and is missing some. V, J and clone size were drawn from that table, and D and trimming were deduced from the DNA. The sample comprises about a million clones, about 74% of which are singletons, and roughly 1.5% rests with the top ten. Those who donated, Caucasian adults without exception, all lived in Nashville, Tennessee. Between the trimmed V and J ends, which lost 11 bases and 2 bases, there was a span of 10 bases. The CDR3 runs 11 residues. Germline V lookup: CDR1 SEHNR, CDR2 FQNEAQ (reference sequence).

This receptor was obtained from a man aged 18 to 29 in good health. The chain combines TRBV7-9 with TRBJ2-7; a weak D match, TRBD2 (6 bases). Sequences were obtained from memory CD4+ T cells sorted from blood. Subset reported: CD45RA-negative fraction. CDR3 bases: TGTGCCCTGGAGGGTCCCTACGAGCAGTACTTC. It yields the protein CALEGPYEQYF.